One sample yielded the 18 T cell receptor beta chains listed below, sequenced in a study of cytomegalovirus exposure and HLA in healthy donors. A multiplex PCR was run with 60 Vbeta primers and 13 Jbeta primers. TCRdb's copy holds only in-frame clones and misses some; the assay was immunoSEQ multiplex PCR. The sample has approximately 150,000 clones; around 80% are singletons. Sequencing was done on a sample of PBMCs. The receptors were gathered from a man aged 18 to 29 in good health and CMV-seropositive.

The chain is built from TRBV2 and TRBJ2-6; TRBD1 might be the D (6 bases). The CDR3 has 15 residues. Germline-derived CDR1 and CDR2 are SNHLY and FYNNEI. Trimming left V 6 bases short and J 4 bases short, with 13 bases between. Here the CDR3 reads CASRQGTDGANVLTF. The CDR3 bases are TGTGCCAGCAGACAGGGTACAGACGGGGCCAACGTCCTGACTTTC.

The chain uses TRBV7-9 and TRBJ1-1; D call uncertain. Germline CDR1 is SEHNR and CDR2 is FQNEAQ (reference sequence). The V end was cut by 7 bases, the J end by 4 bases, with 13 bases between. This CDR3 is built from 13 residues. CDR3 protein: CASNKGGVTEAFF. Here the CDR3 DNA reads TGTGCCAGCAACAAGGGCGGGGTCACTGAAGCTTTCTTT.

The V gene is TRBV5-1, the J gene TRBJ1-1; 7 nucleotides agree with TRBD1. Trimming at V came to 4 bases and at J to 1 base, leaving 7 bases not matched to a gene. Germline V lookup: CDR1 SGHRS, CDR2 YFSETQ. The CDR3 extends over 15 amino acids. The CDR3 loop reads CASSERQGQNTEAFF. In nucleotides, the CDR3 is TGCGCCAGCAGCGAGAGACAGGGCCAGAACACTGAAGCTTTCTTT.

In its sample, this clone was seen a few times. The chain couples TRBV5-6 to TRBJ1-5; 10 bases agree with TRBD1. After removal of 4 bases from V and 6 bases from J, the junction contained 7 bases not matched to a gene. This CDR3 is built from 15 residues. The germline CDR1 and CDR2 sequences are SGHDT and YYEEEE. CDR3 nucleotide sequence: TGTGCCAGCAGCCCCTGGACAGGGGGGGGTCAGCCCCAGCATTTT. Amino acid sequence: CASSPWTGGGQPQHF.

The rearrangement links TRBV9 to TRBJ1-6, with 8 positions matching TRBD1. CDR1 and CDR2 (germline): SGDLS, YYNGEE. With V trimmed by 0 bases and J by 0 bases, 5 bases remained unmatched. CDR3 length equals 18 residues. The chain's CDR3 is CASSVGTGTSSYNSPLHF. The CDR3, as DNA: TGTGCCAGCAGCGTAGGGACAGGGACGAGCTCCTATAATTCACCCCTCCACTTT.

This chain connects TRBV4-2 to TRBJ1-1; D gene uncertain. The V end was cut by 1 base, the J end by 4 bases, with 10 bases between. The CDR3 sequence is 14 residues long. Germline V gene sequence: CDR1 LGHNA, CDR2 YNFKEQ. CDR3: CASSQGSRGTEAFF. CDR3 sequence (DNA): TGTGCCAGCAGCCAAGGTTCCAGAGGCACTGAAGCTTTCTTT.

The genes are TRBV19 and TRBJ1-6, with TRBD1 identical over 7 bases. CDR3 length: 13 residues. Germline values: CDR1 LNHDA, CDR2 SQIVND (reference sequence). With 10 bases clipped from V and 3 bases from J, the junction kept 3 bases outside the gene matches. As DNA, the CDR3 is TGTGCCACCCAGGGGGTCTATAATTCACCCCTCCACTTT. The encoded protein is CATQGVYNSPLHF.

This chain uses TRBV15 with TRBJ2-7, with 7 bases identical to TRBD1. The germline V gene has CDR1 LNHNV and CDR2 YYDKDF (reference sequence). This CDR3 contains 18 residues. J was trimmed by 0 bases and V by 1 base; bases with no gene match: 12. The CDR3 DNA reads as TGTGCCACCAGCAGAGCCCCGGCGAGGGGGCGATACTCCTACGAGCAGTACTTC. Its translation: CATSRAPARGRYSYEQYF. Together with reference TRBV15 and TRBJ2-7, the CDR3 gives the full variable domain: DAMVIQNPRYQVTQFGKPVTLSCSQTLNHNVMYWYQQKSSQAPKLLFHYYDKDFNNEADTPDNFQSRRPNTSFCFLDIRSPGLGDTAMYLCATSRAPARGRYSYEQYFGPGTRLTVT.

V usage is TRBV4-1 and J usage is TRBJ1-3, with 9 nucleotides matching TRBD1. Germline trimming cut 3 bases from V and 0 bases from J; bases unmatched to any gene: 12. The CDR3 totals 19 residues. Germline V lookup: CDR1 MGHRA, CDR2 YSYEKL. The CDR3 nucleotides are TGCGCCAGCAGCCAGCCGGGACAGGGAAGTCAAGGCTCTGGAAACACCATATATTTT. It encodes CASSQPGQGSQGSGNTIYF.

The chain has TRBV5-6 and TRBJ1-5; the match to TRBD1 covers 9 bases. Germline V lookup: CDR1 SGHDT, CDR2 YYEEEE. The V and J ends lost 4 bases and 5 bases, in that order; junction bases with no gene match: 4. The CDR3 has 14 amino acids. CDR3 residues: CASSMTGGDQPQHF. DNA of the CDR3: TGTGCCAGCAGCATGACAGGGGGAGATCAGCCCCAGCATTTT.

This sequence joins TRBV10-3 and TRBJ2-7, with D possibly being TRBD2 (5 bases). V was trimmed by 0 bases and J by 6 bases, leaving 15 bases between them. The CDR3 spans 15 residues. Looked up from germline, CDR1 is ENHRY and CDR2 is SYGVKD. This CDR3 is CAISESPDERFEQYF. CDR3 nucleotides: TGTGCCATCAGTGAGTCCCCGGACGAGCGGTTCGAGCAGTACTTC.

This chain connects TRBV6-4 to TRBJ2-1; the match to TRBD2 covers 11 bases. V lost 0 bases to trimming and J lost 6 bases; unmatched junction nucleotides: 13. This CDR3 spans 19 amino acids. Germline loops: CDR1 MRHNA, CDR2 SNTAGT. This chain's CDR3 is CASSDSGSGGAHTVNEQFF. The CDR3 nucleotides are TGTGCCAGCAGTGACTCGGGTAGCGGGGGGGCACATACCGTCAATGAGCAGTTCTTC.

The chain employs TRBV9 and TRBJ2-6; D gene uncertain. Trimming took 4 bases from V and 4 from J, leaving 6 bases between them. Germline V gene sequence: CDR1 SGDLS, CDR2 YYNGEE. There are 13 residues in the CDR3. CDR3: CASSPGGANVLTF. For the CDR3, the DNA is TGTGCCAGCAGCCCTGGCGGGGCCAACGTCCTGACTTTC.

The chain uses TRBV6-1 and TRBJ1-5; weak D call: TRBD1 (6 bases). Trimming removed 6 bases from V and 2 bases from J, with 11 bases in between. CDR1 is MNHNS and CDR2 is SASEGT in the germline V gene. The length of the CDR3 is 14 residues. CDR3 protein: CASSLRTGNQPQHF. The CDR3 coding sequence is TGTGCCAGCAGCTTAAGGACAGGCAATCAGCCCCAGCATTTT.

The V gene is TRBV5-1, the J gene TRBJ2-7, with D possibly matching TRBD2 (6 bases). V gave up 4 bases and J gave up 2 bases, with 19 bases separating them. The CDR3 has 16 amino acids. Germline CDR1 and CDR2: SGHRS and YFSETQ. The CDR3 DNA follows: TGCGCCAGCAGCCCCGCCCTGGGCGGGATCCCCTACGAGCAGTACTTC. Its translation: CASSPALGGIPYEQYF.

The chain carries TRBV30 and TRBJ1-1; maybe TRBD1 (5 bases). The CDR3 totals 14 residues. V gave up 0 bases and J gave up 3 bases, with 11 bases separating them. Looked up from germline, CDR1 is GTSNPN and CDR2 is SVGIG (reference sequence). CDR3 DNA: TGTGCCTGGAGTGTACCTGACAGTTACACTGAAGCTTTCTTT. Amino acids: CAWSVPDSYTEAFF.

The gene calls are TRBV6-5 and TRBJ1-5; D is possibly TRBD1 (6 bases). Germline V gene sequence: CDR1 MNHEY, CDR2 SVGAGI. The CDR3 spans 14 residues. The V end lost 0 bases, the J end lost 7 bases, and 10 bases lay between the germline ends. The CDR3 region is CASSYSYRVQPQHF. The CDR3 nucleotides read TGTGCCAGCAGTTACTCGTACAGGGTGCAGCCCCAGCATTTT.

J is TRBJ1-1 and V is TRBV14; a weak D match, TRBD1 (6 bases). The CDR3 has 16 amino acids. V was trimmed by 1 base and J by 4 bases, leaving 16 bases between them. Germline assignment: CDR1 SGHDN and CDR2 FVKESK. For the CDR3, the DNA is TGTGCCAGCAGCCAAGTAAACAGGGCTGTGGGCACTGAAGCTTTCTTT. Translating gives CASSQVNRAVGTEAFF.